Below, 2 T cell receptor beta chains from the same sample are listed, as sequenced in a study of stem cell transplantation in POMP-related autoinflammatory disease. Some clones are missing from TCRdb's copy, which holds only in-frame ones; the method was immunoSEQ multiplex PCR. This sample has some 9,400 clones; 70% to 80% occur once, and the top ten carry 3.5% to 5%. The material sequenced was CD4+ T cells from PBMCs, taken after stem cell transplantation. The receptors stem from a human patient with POMP-related autoinflammation and immune dysregulation (PRAID). Some T cells may originate from the graft donor.

The chain recombines TRBV27 with TRBJ1-1, with D perhaps TRBD1 (5 bases). The germline V gene encodes CDR1 MNHEY and CDR2 SMNVEV (reference sequence). The CDR3 runs 13 residues. Between the trimmed V and J ends, which lost 4 bases and 3 bases, there was a span of 9 bases. The chain's CDR3 is CASSSWGYTEAFF. Here the CDR3 DNA reads TGTGCCAGCAGTTCTTGGGGGTACACTGAAGCTTTCTTT.

The CDR3 sequence is CATSEPGTSGRDEQFF. CDR3 DNA: TGTGCCACCAGTGAACCCGGGACTAGCGGGAGGGATGAGCAGTTCTTC. The chain recombines TRBV24-1 with TRBJ2-1; 16 bases align to TRBD2. The junction had 4 bases not matched to a gene; V was cut back by 4 bases and J by 8 bases. CDR3 length: 16 residues. Germline values: CDR1 KGHDR, CDR2 SFDVKD.